What follows is one TCR beta chain and its context. The antigen is unknown. V was pared by 1 base and J by 0 bases, with 12 bases between. The CDR3 spans 17 residues. Germline V gene sequence: CDR1 SEHNR, CDR2 FQNEAQ (reference sequence). The sample belongs to a study of cytomegalovirus exposure and HLA in healthy donors. Overall study results and limits: Listed as cytomegalovirus-associated were 164 TCR beta chains.

Assay: immunoSEQ multiplex PCR; the TCRdb copy retains only in-frame clones and omits some. Among about 200,000 clones listed, more than 65% were seen once. The origin of this receptor is a woman between 25 and 40 years old in good health and CMV-seropositive. This chain links TRBV7-9 with TRBJ2-2, with D possibly matching TRBD1 (7 bases). The sequencing input was PBMCs. CDR3 nucleotide sequence: TGTGCCAGCAGCTTAGGTCCAGGGGGGACGAACACCGGGGAGCTGTTTTTT. Its protein product is CASSLGPGGTNTGELFF.